A single sample gave rise to the 2 T cell receptor beta chains below, sequenced in a study of monozygotic twins with inflammatory bowel disease. Following a re-call of the 5' RACE reads, TCRdb has one entry per CDR3 protein and lacks DNA. Its clone listing holds some 90,000 distinct CDR3 sequences. Sequencing was done on a sample of blood. The source of these receptors is a human donor with ulcerative colitis or Crohn's disease, or a healthy co-twin of an affected twin (not recorded which).

The rearrangement links TRBV5-1 to TRBJ2-2; the D gene TCRdb calls, TRBD1, cannot be checked with no DNA. Germline CDR1 and CDR2: SGHRS and YFSETQ. The CDR3 spans 14 residues. CDR3 sequence: CASSLTTGAGELFF.

The V call is TRBV6-5, the J call TRBJ2-7. The CDR3 length is 11 residues. The V gene's germline CDR1 is MNHEY and CDR2 SVGAGI. CDR3 sequence: CASSIRSEQYF.